This TCR beta chain was sequenced during a study of cytomegalovirus exposure and HLA in healthy donors. Amplification used 60 Vbeta primers and 13 Jbeta primers. The assay was immunoSEQ multiplex PCR, and TCRdb's table has in-frame clones only and misses some. This repertoire shows about 130,000 clones, roughly 77% found once; its top ten account for about 4.4%. Trimming shortened V by 0 bases and J by 4 bases, and 8 bases separated the two germline ends. This CDR3 has 14 amino acids. The germline V gene has CDR1 SGHDT and CDR2 YYEEEE. Regarding this clone: Its antigen is not identified. The same CDR3 arises from other DNA sequences in this sample as well.

Broader study findings: Altogether, around 160 TCR beta chains were recorded as cytomegalovirus-associated.

The sequenced material came from PBMCs. This clonotype originated in a man between 25 and 39 years old in good health. The rearrangement links TRBV5-6 to TRBJ2-1, with no clear D. CDR3: CASSLDSSYNEQFF. CDR3 bases: TGTGCCAGCAGCTTGGACAGCTCATACAATGAGCAGTTCTTC.